A selection of T cell receptor beta chains follows, all from one sample in a study of blood T cell repertoires in COVID-19. Repertoires were generated with immunoSEQ multiplex PCR, while TCRdb's copy carries only in-frame clones and drops some. In the table there are about 170,000 clones, 82% of which are singletons. Sequenced: peripheral blood. These receptors were taken from a woman of 80 years or more with active or convalescent COVID-19. The CDR3 runs from the conserved cysteine through the conserved F or W. A D gene is named only where the DNA matches it firmly.

D | J | V | DNA | CDR3
TRBD1 | TRBJ1-2 | TRBV6-5 | TGTGCCAGCAGGAACAGGGGACCCTATGGCTACACCTTC | CASRNRGPYGYTF
TRBD1 | TRBJ2-2 | TRBV28 | TGTGCCAGCAGTTTATGGGGACAGGCGGCCGGGGAGCTGTTTTTT | CASSLWGQAAGELFF
TRBD2 | TRBJ2-1 | TRBV19 | TGTGCCAGTAGTAAGGGACTAGCGGGAGATGAGCAGTTCTTC | CASSKGLAGDEQFF
TRBD2 | TRBJ2-7 | TRBV27 | TGTGCCAGCAGTGCCGCCCTAGGATCTAGCGGGAGGTCTTACGAGCAGTACTTC | CASSAALGSSGRSYEQYF
TRBD2 | TRBJ2-7 | TRBV5-1 | TGCGCCAGCAGCCGGGGACTAGCGGGAGACGAGCAGTACTTC | CASSRGLAGDEQYF
. | TRBJ2-7 | TRBV28 | TGTGCCAGCAGTTTGTCCCCTTTGGAGCAGTACTTC | CASSLSPLEQYF
TRBD2 | TRBJ2-1 | TRBV5-1 | TGCGCCAGCAGCTTGGCTAGCGGGAGGGCCTGGGAGCAGTTCTTC | CASSLASGRAWEQFF
. | TRBJ2-2 | TRBV7-9 | TGTGCCAGCAGCGATCCGGGGGGCAGATCAAACACCGGGGAGCTGTTTTTT | CASSDPGGRSNTGELFF
TRBD1 | TRBJ1-1 | TRBV2 | TGTGCCAGCAATGGACAGGGGCTAATCACTGAAGCTTTCTTT | CASNGQGLITEAFF
. | TRBJ1-2 | TRBV28 | TGTGCCAGCAGTTTAGGGGGGGACTATGGCTACACCTTC | CASSLGGDYGYTF
TRBD1 | TRBJ1-2 | TRBV12-3/TRBV12-4 | TGTGCCAGCAGCGGACAGGACTATGGCTACACCTTC | CASSGQDYGYTF